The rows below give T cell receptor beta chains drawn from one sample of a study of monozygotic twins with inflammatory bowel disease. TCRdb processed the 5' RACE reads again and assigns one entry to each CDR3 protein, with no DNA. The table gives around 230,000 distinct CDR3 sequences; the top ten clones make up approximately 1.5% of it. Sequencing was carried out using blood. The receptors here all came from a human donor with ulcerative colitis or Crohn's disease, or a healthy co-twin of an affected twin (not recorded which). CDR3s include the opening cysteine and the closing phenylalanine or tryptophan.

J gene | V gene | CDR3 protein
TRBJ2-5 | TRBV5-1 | CASSTGTSVTETQYF
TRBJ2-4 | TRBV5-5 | CASSWQGENIQYF
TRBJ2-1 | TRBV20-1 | CSANLAGGDNEQFF
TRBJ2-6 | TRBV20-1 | CSGQGATSSGANVLTF
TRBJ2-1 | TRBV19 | CASSLSGDRANEQFF
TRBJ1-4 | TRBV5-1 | CASSPNRDSFWEKLFF
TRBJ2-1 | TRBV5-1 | CASSLYPANEQFF
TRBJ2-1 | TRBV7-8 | CASSLESGEQFF
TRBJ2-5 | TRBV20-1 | CSARGGRETQYF
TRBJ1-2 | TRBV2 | CASSAFQGGYTF